This T cell receptor beta chain came from a study of T cells expressing NK-cell markers. Study-level information: Source material for TCR beta repertoires consisted of sorted CD3+CD56+NKG2C+, CD3+CD56+NKG2C- and CD3+CD56-NKG2C+ T cells.

CDR3 length equals 11 residues. Per germline, CDR1 DFQATT and CDR2 SNEGSKA (reference sequence). Reprocessing the 5' RACE reads, TCRdb reports a single entry for every CDR3 protein and omits DNA. Found here are over 100,000 distinct CDR3 sequences; the top ten clones hold under 20%. This chain joins TRBV20-1 and TRBJ2-5. This TCR was sampled from a woman between 18 and 75 years old in good health. Material for sequencing was blood T cells: a sorted CD56 or NKG2C T cell subset, CD4+ or CD8+ T cells, or bulk PBMC T cells (not recorded which). The CDR3 reads CSASEGETQYF.